A single sample gave rise to the 14 T cell receptor beta chains below, sequenced in a study of blood T cell repertoires in COVID-19. Sequencing was performed with immunoSEQ multiplex PCR; in TCRdb, only in-frame clones are kept and a portion is missing. The sample shows approximately 300,000 clones, about 86% of them seen only once. Sequenced input: peripheral blood. Receptor source: a woman aged 50 to 60 with acute or convalescent COVID-19.

V is TRBV30 and J is TRBJ2-1; 8 bases match TRBD2. The CDR3 covers 13 residues. Germline V lookup: CDR1 GTSNPN, CDR2 SVGIG (reference sequence). J gave up 9 bases and V 5 bases, and 9 bases lay outside the gene matches. The CDR3 spells CAWGPGGRAEQFF. CDR3 nucleotide sequence: TGTGCCTGGGGCCCGGGGGGGAGGGCTGAGCAGTTCTTC.

The chain couples TRBV30 to TRBJ1-3, with D unclear. With 3 bases removed from V and 3 bases from J, the gap between germline ends came to 9 bases. Germline CDR1 GTSNPN, CDR2 SVGIG (reference sequence). This CDR3 comprises 13 residues. The CDR3 DNA is TGTGCCTGGAGGGCCGGGTATGGAAACACCATATATTTT. Translation gives CAWRAGYGNTIYF.

This clone was observed once. The chain couples TRBV4-3 to TRBJ1-2; D is perhaps TRBD1 (5 bases). The CDR3 is 16 amino acids. CDR1 is LGHNA and CDR2 is YSLEER in the germline V gene. The V end was cut by 0 bases, the J end by 4 bases, with 15 bases between. The CDR3 here is CASSQDSSQGSYGYTF. In DNA, the CDR3 is TGCGCCAGCAGCCAAGATAGTAGTCAGGGTAGCTATGGCTACACCTTC.

The chain recombines TRBV30 with TRBJ1-1, with no clear D. The CDR3 loop spans 10 amino acids. Germline V lookup: CDR1 GTSNPN, CDR2 SVGIG (reference sequence). Trimming pared 5 bases from V and 5 bases from J, leaving 6 bases between. The CDR3 DNA is TGTGCCTGGGGGGAGACTGAAGCTTTCTTT. It is translated as CAWGETEAFF.

J is TRBJ2-5 and V is TRBV6-2 or TRBV6-3; 10 bases are a match to TRBD2. V shed 2 bases and J 2 bases; nucleotides not matched to a gene: 2. This CDR3 has 15 amino acids. CDR1 MNHEY and CDR2 SVGEGT come from the germline V gene. The chain's CDR3 is CASSYGTSVQETQYF. In DNA, the CDR3 is TGTGCCAGCAGTTACGGGACTAGCGTACAAGAGACCCAGTACTTC.

The chain couples TRBV4-3 to TRBJ1-4; a possible D gene is TRBD1 (6 bases). The V and J ends lost 3 bases and 4 bases respectively, with 21 bases between them. The germline gives CDR1 LGHNA, CDR2 YSLEER. CDR3 length equals 18 residues. Here the CDR3 DNA reads TGCGCCAGCAGCCAGACTTCACCCGGACAGATGAATAATGAAAAACTGTTTTTT. It codes for CASSQTSPGQMNNEKLFF.

The genes are TRBV10-3 and TRBJ2-5, with D possibly being TRBD1 (5 bases). Germline V lookup: CDR1 ENHRY, CDR2 SYGVKD. The CDR3 runs 13 residues. Trimming took 6 bases from V and 3 from J, leaving 11 bases between them. CDR3 DNA sequence: TGTGCCATCAGGGAAGACAGAAAAGAGACCCAGTACTTC. It yields the protein CAIREDRKETQYF.

This rearrangement joins TRBV7-9 to TRBJ2-3; no clear D gene. This CDR3 contains 11 residues. The germline CDR1 and CDR2 sequences are SEHNR and FQNEAQ (reference sequence). The V end lost 4 bases, the J end lost 5 bases, and 4 bases lay between the germline ends. The CDR3 nucleotides read TGTGCCAGCAGCTCAATAGATACGCAGTATTTT. It specifies CASSSIDTQYF.

A single count supports this clone. The chain carries TRBV6-1 and TRBJ1-1; 8 nucleotides align to TRBD1. Germline loops: CDR1 MNHNS, CDR2 SASEGT. The ends lost 2 bases at V and 10 bases at J; junction bases unmatched: 12. The CDR3 has 15 residues. Here the CDR3 reads CASSETPGGQGRAFF. CDR3 in DNA: TGTGCCAGCAGTGAAACGCCAGGGGGCCAGGGTCGAGCTTTCTTT.

The chain is built from TRBV5-5 and TRBJ2-4; D might be TRBD2 (6 bases). Germline V gene sequence: CDR1 SGHKS, CDR2 YYEKEE (reference sequence). The CDR3 has 14 residues. V was shortened by 7 bases and J by 8 bases, with 19 bases between the two germline ends. Written as DNA, the CDR3 is TGTGCCAGCCTCGGGCGGGGTGGGGTACACATTCAGTACTTC. Residues: CASLGRGGVHIQYF. Full variable domain (remainder filled in from reference TRBV5-5 and TRBJ2-4): DAGVTQSPTHLIKTRGQQVTLRCSPISGHKSVSWYQQVLGQGPQFIFQYYEKEERGRGNFPDRFSARQFPNYSSELNVNALLLGDSALYLCASLGRGGVHIQYFGAGTRLSVL.

The chain uses TRBV5-1 and TRBJ1-6; 7 nucleotides align to TRBD1. CDR3 length: 14 residues. After removal of 7 bases from V and 5 bases from J, the junction contained 6 bases not matched to a gene. The V gene's germline CDR1 is SGHRS and CDR2 YFSETQ. The DNA for the CDR3 is TGCGCCAGCGGCGGGACAGAGGATAATTCACCCCTCCACTTT. Translation gives CASGGTEDNSPLHF.

This sequence joins TRBV9 and TRBJ1-1; TRBD1 matches at 9 bases. The CDR3 sequence is 16 residues long. The J segment lost 4 bases and the V segment lost 0 bases, leaving 7 bases of the junction unmatched. CDR1 is SGDLS, CDR2 YYNGEE, per germline. The CDR3 sequence: CASSVGGDREATEAFF. Written as DNA, the CDR3 is TGTGCCAGCAGCGTAGGGGGGGACAGGGAGGCCACTGAAGCTTTCTTT.

This rearrangement joins TRBV29-1 to TRBJ1-2, with 8 bases matching TRBD1. Germline values: CDR1 SQVTM, CDR2 ANQGSEA. After removal of 5 bases from V and 1 base from J, the junction contained 6 bases not matched to a gene. The CDR3 loop spans 14 amino acids. The CDR3 region has the DNA TGCAGCGTTACGGACAGGGAGGTTAACTATGGCTACACCTTC. It translates to CSVTDREVNYGYTF.

This chain links TRBV7-2 with TRBJ2-3; 8 bases map to TRBD2. Losses at the gene ends were 2 bases for V and 3 bases for J; bases not matched to a gene: 7. CDR3 size: 16 residues. Germline lookup yields CDR1 SGHTA and CDR2 FQGNSA. The CDR3 loop is CASSLRFSGETDTQYF. The CDR3 DNA reads TGTGCCAGCAGCTTAAGGTTTAGCGGGGAGACAGATACGCAGTATTTT.